Listed below are T cell receptor beta chains from one sample, sequenced in a study of shared clonotypes between healthy human individuals. The repertoire was sequenced with immunoSEQ multiplex PCR; TCRdb's copy has only in-frame clones and lacks some. The repertoire includes some 2,100,000 clones, about 93% of them detected once, and 1.7% sits in the top ten. Sequenced material: naive CD8+ T cells from PBMCs. Every receptor here comes from a man aged 18 to 30 in good health. Some clones in this sample may be carry-over from other donors' samples. Each CDR3 is given with its conserved first and last residue. D genes are given only for firm matches. Some rows have no size entry. The others give once, few or many, or a class for an expanded clone.

cdr3_aa,cdr3_nt,j_call,d_call,v_call,clone_size
CASSLDRGLGTGELFF,TGTGCCAGCAGCCTCGACAGGGGGCTGGGGACCGGGGAGCTGTTTTTT,TRBJ2-2,TRBD1,TRBV27,-
CASSLTGPLLGQYF,TGTGCCAGCAGTTTGACAGGGCCCCTCTTAGGGCAGTACTTC,TRBJ2-7,TRBD1,TRBV2,-
CASSLVRTRPTGELFF,TGTGCCAGCAGCTTAGTGCGTACCAGGCCCACCGGGGAGCTGTTTTTT,TRBJ2-2,-,TRBV7-9,-
CASSPDRDYGYTF,TGCGCCAGCAGCCCGGACAGGGATTACGGCTACACCTTC,TRBJ1-2,TRBD1,TRBV4-1,-
CASSDIQGDSYSGYTF,TGCGCCAGCAGTGATATCCAGGGGGATTCTTATAGTGGCTACACCTTC,TRBJ1-2,TRBD1,TRBV10-2,-
CASSAGLDGYNEQFF,TGTGCCAGCAGTGCGGGACTAGATGGCTACAATGAGCAGTTCTTC,TRBJ2-1,TRBD2,TRBV2,-
CASSLGASNTEAFF,TGTGCCAGCAGTTTAGGGGCATCTAACACTGAAGCTTTCTTT,TRBJ1-1,-,TRBV28,few
CASSPRDGANYGYTF,TGTGCCAGCAGCCCCCGGGACGGAGCTAACTATGGCTACACCTTC,TRBJ1-2,-,TRBV7-3,-
CASSVGTEANYGYTF,TGTGCCAGCAGCGTCGGGACAGAGGCTAACTATGGCTACACCTTC,TRBJ1-2,TRBD1,TRBV9,once
CASSYSTSATGETQYF,TGTGCCAGCAGTTACTCGACTAGCGCCACGGGAGAGACCCAGTACTTC,TRBJ2-5,TRBD2,TRBV6-6,-
CASSFGDYPYGYTF,TGTGCCAGCAGCTTCGGGGATTATCCCTATGGCTACACCTTC,TRBJ1-2,-,TRBV7-9,-
CASSTPGIETQYF,TGTGCCAGTAGTACACCGGGCATAGAGACCCAGTACTTC,TRBJ2-5,-,TRBV19,-
CASSRDGKKGLGDTEAFF,TGTGCCAGCAGTAGGGACGGGAAGAAGGGGCTGGGGGACACTGAAGCTTTCTTT,TRBJ1-1,-,TRBV28,-
CASSYTRLTSPLEQYF,TGTGCCAGCAGCTACACCAGACTCACCAGTCCGTTGGAGCAGTACTTC,TRBJ2-7,-,TRBV11-2,-
CASSTLSRFADIQYF,TGTGCCAGCAGTACCCTAAGTCGGTTTGCCGACATTCAGTACTTC,TRBJ2-4,-,TRBV27,-
CASSLAFGTATQEWTQYF,TGTGCCAGCAGCTTAGCTTTTGGGACAGCAACCCAAGAGTGGACCCAGTACTTC,TRBJ2-5,TRBD1,TRBV7-9,-
CASSLILKERETQYF,TGTGCCAGCAGCTTAATATTAAAGGAACGGGAGACCCAGTACTTC,TRBJ2-5,-,TRBV11-2,-
CASSQDPGTALGTEAFF,TGCGCCAGCAGCCAAGATCCGGGGACAGCGCTTGGCACTGAAGCTTTCTTT,TRBJ1-1,TRBD1,TRBV4-1,few
CASSLKGTYGYTF,TGTGCCAGCAGTTTAAAGGGTACCTATGGCTACACCTTC,TRBJ1-2,-,TRBV28,-
CASTIRTGGADTQYF,TGTGCCAGCACCATAAGGACAGGGGGCGCAGATACGCAGTATTTT,TRBJ2-3,TRBD1,TRBV27,-
CASTHKTGYNEQFF,TGTGCCAGCACCCACAAGACAGGATACAATGAGCAGTTCTTC,TRBJ2-1,-,TRBV5-6,-
CASSLVPKGEQYF,TGTGCCAGCAGCTTAGTGCCCAAGGGCGAGCAGTACTTC,TRBJ2-7,-,TRBV7-7,-
CASLLNTGELFF,TGTGCCAGCCTTCTGAACACCGGGGAGCTGTTTTTT,TRBJ2-2,-,TRBV2,few
CASSDGHPVEQYF,TGTGCCAGCAGCGATGGACACCCTGTCGAGCAGTACTTC,TRBJ2-7,-,TRBV7-9,-
CASTWGPRNQPQHF,TGTGCCAGCACCTGGGGACCGCGCAATCAGCCCCAGCATTTT,TRBJ1-5,-,TRBV28,-
CATSADREGGNEQFF,TGTGCCACCAGCGCCGACAGAGAGGGGGGCAATGAGCAGTTCTTC,TRBJ2-1,-,TRBV15,-
CASSHDRVDGYTF,TGTGCCAGCAGCCACGACAGGGTGGATGGCTACACCTTC,TRBJ1-2,TRBD1,TRBV7-9,-
CASSSTGGGKEKLFF,TGTGCCAGCAGCTCCACAGGGGGCGGAAAGGAAAAACTGTTTTTT,TRBJ1-4,TRBD1,TRBV7-3,-
CASSYGVTSSDTQYF,TGTGCCAGCAGTTACGGGGTGACTAGTTCAGATACGCAGTATTTT,TRBJ2-3,-,TRBV6-5,-
CASRGRAAYEQYF,TGTGCCAGCAGAGGCCGGGCCGCCTACGAGCAGTACTTC,TRBJ2-7,-,TRBV6-6,-
CASSSTLGRDNEQFF,TGTGCCAGCAGCTCCACCCTTGGTCGGGACAATGAGCAGTTCTTC,TRBJ2-1,-,TRBV11-2,once
CASARFGDEQYF,TGCGCCAGCGCCCGGTTTGGGGACGAGCAGTACTTC,TRBJ2-7,-,TRBV4-1,-
CASSELLGPRSSYEQYF,TGTGCCAGCAGTGAACTTTTAGGTCCTAGGAGCTCCTACGAGCAGTACTTC,TRBJ2-7,-,TRBV6-1,-
CASSPIAGGREETQYF,TGTGCCAGCAGCCCTATAGCGGGAGGGCGAGAAGAGACCCAGTACTTC,TRBJ2-5,TRBD2,TRBV7-6,-
CASSTNLGGTGANVLTF,TGTGCCAGTAGTACCAACCTCGGGGGGACTGGGGCCAACGTCCTGACTTTC,TRBJ2-6,TRBD2,TRBV19,-
CASSWTQGGETQYF,TGTGCCAGCAGCTGGACCCAGGGGGGCGAGACCCAGTACTTC,TRBJ2-5,-,TRBV7-8,once
CAIGQGAGTEAFF,TGTGCCATCGGTCAGGGGGCGGGGACTGAAGCTTTCTTT,TRBJ1-1,TRBD1,TRBV10-3,few
CASSSRSGTFYEQYF,TGTGCCAGTAGTAGCCGCTCCGGGACATTCTACGAGCAGTACTTC,TRBJ2-7,-,TRBV19,-
CASSPLGGVGSGANVLTF,TGTGCCAGCAGCCCCCTGGGGGGGGTTGGATCTGGGGCCAACGTCCTGACTTTC,TRBJ2-6,TRBD2,TRBV7-9,-
CASSSTGHSNQPQHF,TGTGCCAGCAGTTCAACAGGGCATAGCAATCAGCCCCAGCATTTT,TRBJ1-5,-,TRBV27,once
CASSYSGGAGNEKLFF,TGTGCCAGCAGTTACTCGGGCGGCGCGGGGAATGAAAAACTGTTTTTT,TRBJ1-4,-,TRBV6-5,once
CASSLLRGAGSAFF,TGTGCCAGCAGTTTATTGAGGGGGGCTGGGTCAGCTTTCTTT,TRBJ1-1,-,TRBV28,-
CASSFWGRGYEQYF,TGTGCCAGCAGCTTCTGGGGTAGGGGGTACGAGCAGTACTTC,TRBJ2-7,-,TRBV5-5,-
CASSSRAGGHLWEQFF,TGTGCCAGCAGCTCCCGAGCGGGAGGGCACTTATGGGAGCAGTTCTTC,TRBJ2-1,TRBD2,TRBV5-4,-
CASSLSTADQPQHF,TGTGCCAGCAGTTTATCGACAGCAGATCAGCCCCAGCATTTT,TRBJ1-5,-,TRBV28,once
CASSNRAQVGETQYF,TGTGCCAGCAGCAACCGGGCACAGGTAGGGGAGACCCAGTACTTC,TRBJ2-5,-,TRBV21-1,once